This T cell receptor (beta chain) is drawn from a study of control samples from healthy donors and cancer patients. V was pared by 5 bases and J by 8 bases, with 2 bases of the junction left unmatched. This CDR3 is 11 amino acids long. This table comes from immunoSEQ multiplex PCR, and its TCRdb copy is limited to in-frame clones, with some not included. The table has about 200,000 clones, roughly nine tenths seen once. Material for sequencing was blood. The clonotype comes from a man aged 25-45 years in good health. The V gene is TRBV12-3 or TRBV12-4, the J gene TRBJ1-1; TRBD1 matches 7 bases. CDR3 sequence: CASSPDREAFF. CDR3 nucleotide sequence: TGTGCCAGCAGTCCGGACAGGGAAGCTTTCTTT.